This TCR beta chain comes out of a study of blood T cell repertoires in COVID-19. Turning to the study itself: Samples taken during acute and convalescent COVID-19 were collected in the United States, Italy and Spain. PBMCs, B-cell-depleted T cells, or T cells provided the cDNA or gDNA that made up the material.

Authors' data handling: The authors estimated nucleated cell counts from reference gene primer amplification. Measured with immunoSEQ multiplex PCR; TCRdb has only the in-frame clones, and not every one. The V and J calls and clone size were taken over from that table, and D and trimming were inferred from the DNA. The sample carries around 120,000 clones, around four fifths recorded once. CDR3 length: 13 amino acids. Germline CDR1 and CDR2: SGDLS and YYNGEE. Trimming cost V 1 base and J 11 bases, with 15 bases left between them. The material sequenced was peripheral blood. This chain uses TRBV9 with TRBJ2-5; D is possibly TRBD2 (7 bases). The sequence was collected from a man aged 70 or older with active or convalescent COVID-19. CDR3 sequence reads: CASSVRGAQEQYF. CDR3 bases: TGTGCCAGCAGCGTACGGGGGGCGCAGGAGCAGTACTTC.